Below are 18 T cell receptor beta chains sequenced from a single sample in a study of cytomegalovirus exposure and HLA in healthy donors (dated by TCRdb to the late 2010s). The protocol used for the library was the immunoSEQ multiplex PCR assay. For the multiplex PCR, a mixture combining 60 forward primers for TCR Vbeta segments and 13 reverse primers for TCR Jbeta segments was used. TCRdb limited this immuneACCESS table to in-frame rearrangements with V and J called. A share of clones is missing; checked studies link under half to unresolved V genes, and the rest is unexplained. Counted in this sample were 110,000 or so clones; around 76% of them appeared once. Clones ranked in the top ten supply around 12% of the sample. Sequences were obtained from PBMCs. These receptors were taken from a woman in her forties in good health and CMV-seropositive.

This clone was seen a handful of times. V usage is TRBV30 and J usage is TRBJ1-2; 9 bases agree with TRBD1. Germline V gene sequence: CDR1 GTSNPN, CDR2 SVGIG (reference sequence). CDR3 length: 14 amino acids. With V trimmed by 5 bases and J by 2 bases, 6 bases remained unmatched. The CDR3 nucleotides read TGTGCCTGGCAGTACAGGGGGCGCAACTATGGCTACACCTTC. As protein: CAWQYRGRNYGYTF.

The chain carries TRBV5-1 and TRBJ2-3; no clear D. Trimming took 1 base from V and 3 from J, leaving 6 bases between them. This CDR3 is built from 13 residues. Germline CDR1 SGHRS, CDR2 YFSETQ. CDR3 residues: CASSLFSTDTQYF. The CDR3 DNA sequence: TGCGCCAGCAGCTTGTTCAGTACAGATACGCAGTATTTT.

V is TRBV10-3 and J is TRBJ1-1, with D unclear. Germline loops: CDR1 ENHRY, CDR2 SYGVKD. The V gene lost 2 bases and the J gene lost 2 bases, with 6 bases spanning the gap. The CDR3 is 13 residues long. The CDR3 DNA reads as TGTGCCATCAGTGAGCAGGCCAACACTGAAGCTTTCTTT. This codes for CAISEQANTEAFF.

The chain links TRBV19 to TRBJ2-3, with a weak D call TRBD2 (5 bases). The V and J ends lost 5 bases and 4 bases respectively, with 7 bases between them. The CDR3 is 12 amino acids. Germline V CDR1 and CDR2: LNHDA, SQIVND (reference sequence). The CDR3 DNA reads as TGTGCCAGTAGTTCGGAGGCAGATACGCAGTATTTT. Protein: CASSSEADTQYF.

This clone came up once. V gene TRBV2 combines with J gene TRBJ2-3; 11 nucleotides line up with TRBD2. Trimming took 8 bases from V and 2 from J; bases not matched to a gene: 15. Germline V lookup: CDR1 SNHLY, CDR2 FYNNEI. This CDR3 contains 18 residues. CDR3 bases: TGTGCCAGCTCCGGGGGAGTACCGGGACTAGCGGTCACAGATACGCAGTATTTT. Amino acids: CASSGGVPGLAVTDTQYF.

This clone was detected once. The V gene is TRBV5-8, the J gene TRBJ2-1; D ambiguous. CDR1 and CDR2 from the germline V gene are SGHTS and YDEGEE. This CDR3 has 14 residues. The germline V and J ends were trimmed by 4 bases and 0 bases, with 8 bases remaining between them. The CDR3: CASSRWSSYNEQFF. For the CDR3, the DNA is TGTGCCAGCAGCAGATGGAGCTCCTACAATGAGCAGTTCTTC.

This CDR3 is CASSLEGAGNYGYTF. In DNA, the CDR3 is TGTGCCAGCAGCTTAGAGGGGGCAGGAAACTATGGCTACACCTTC. The chain carries TRBV11-2 and TRBJ1-2, with D tentatively TRBD1 (6 bases). Trimming removed 0 bases from V and 2 bases from J, with 10 bases in between. There are 15 residues in the CDR3. In germline, CDR1 is SGHAT, CDR2 FQNNGV.

The CDR3 here is CASIRDFDSPLHF. For the CDR3, the DNA is TGTGCCAGCATAAGGGACTTCGATTCACCCCTCCACTTT. This rearrangement joins TRBV25-1 to TRBJ1-6, with D perhaps TRBD1 (5 bases). The germline V gene encodes CDR1 MGHDK and CDR2 SYGVNS. The V gene lost 7 bases and the J gene lost 8 bases, with 12 bases spanning the gap. This CDR3 is built from 13 residues.

The rearrangement uses TRBV5-6 and TRBJ1-4; D gene uncertain. Trimming shortened V by 4 bases and J by 0 bases, and 13 bases separated the two germline ends. Germline CDR1 reads SGHDT; CDR2 reads YYEEEE. This CDR3 spans 16 amino acids. The CDR3 bases are TGTGCCAGCAGCACCCTAGGAGACGCAACTAATGAAAAACTGTTTTTT. Protein sequence: CASSTLGDATNEKLFF.

The chain carries TRBV18 and TRBJ1-5; no firm D call. CDR1 is KGHSH and CDR2 is LQKENI in the germline V gene. The CDR3 spans 15 residues. Trimming took off 5 bases at V and 0 bases at J, with 11 bases between the two ends. CDR3 nucleotides: TGTGCCAGCTCATACCCAGGATATAGCAATCAGCCCCAGCATTTT. Encoded protein: CASSYPGYSNQPQHF.

The V call is TRBV9, the J call TRBJ2-7, with 10 positions matching TRBD1. V lost 3 bases to trimming and J lost 5 bases; unmatched junction nucleotides: 11. CDR3 length equals 16 residues. The germline CDR1 and CDR2 sequences are SGDLS and YYNGEE. CDR3 bases: TGTGCCAGCAGCGCGTGGGCGGGACAGGGGATTGACGAGCAGTACTTC. It specifies CASSAWAGQGIDEQYF.

This sequence joins TRBV13 and TRBJ2-7, with 7 nucleotides matching TRBD1. J gave up 2 bases and V 5 bases, and 12 bases lay outside the gene matches. CDR3 size: 16 residues. Germline V gene sequence: CDR1 PRHDT, CDR2 FYEKMQ (reference sequence). This CDR3 is CASSPTLGQSPYEQYF. CDR3 nucleotide sequence: TGTGCCAGCAGCCCAACCCTGGGACAGTCCCCCTACGAGCAGTACTTC.

This chain joins TRBV6-1 and TRBJ1-3; 7 nucleotides match TRBD1. The V segment lost 3 bases and the J segment 1 base; nucleotides outside the gene matches: 3. CDR1 and CDR2 from the germline V gene are MNHNS and SASEGT. The CDR3 has 15 residues. The CDR3 sequence is CASSDRGASGNTIYF. CDR3 nucleotides: TGTGCCAGCAGTGACAGGGGGGCGTCTGGAAACACCATATATTTT.

This clone was picked up a small number of times. The gene calls are TRBV19 and TRBJ1-4; possible D gene TRBD1, 5 bases. The CDR3 spans 13 residues. The V gene's germline CDR1 is LNHDA and CDR2 SQIVND (reference sequence). Trimming removed 9 bases from V and 14 bases from J, with 22 bases in between. The CDR3 loop is CASRSGSLGTLFF. In nucleotides, the CDR3 is TGTGCCAGCCGATCGGGGAGTCTTGGGACTCTGTTTTTT.

This chain connects TRBV7-2 to TRBJ2-7; TRBD2 matches at 8 bases. The J segment lost 6 bases and the V segment lost 4 bases, leaving 11 bases of the junction unmatched. The germline gives CDR1 SGHTA, CDR2 FQGNSA. This CDR3 has 15 amino acids. CDR3 in DNA: TGTGCCAGCAGCTACGGGGGGGCCGCCAGGCGCGAGCAGTACTTC. Protein: CASSYGGAARREQYF.

This chain connects TRBV11-2 to TRBJ2-5, with 10 bases identical to TRBD2. The CDR3 covers 18 residues. V lost 5 bases and J lost 3; bases outside the gene matches: 15. CDR1 is SGHAT, CDR2 FQNNGV, per germline. The CDR3, as DNA: TGTGCCAGCAGCCCTAAACGGGGAGCGGGGGGGCGGGAAGAGACCCAGTACTTC. Its translation is CASSPKRGAGGREETQYF.

The V call is TRBV7-8, the J call TRBJ1-2, with 11 nucleotides matching TRBD1. Per the germline V gene, CDR1 is SGHVS and CDR2 is FQNEAQ. This CDR3 has 17 residues. With V trimmed by 3 bases and J by 4 bases, 10 bases remained unmatched. CDR3 sequence reads: CASSFRTGGSIFYGYTF. The DNA of the CDR3 is TGTGCCAGCAGCTTCCGGACAGGGGGCTCTATCTTCTATGGCTACACCTTC.

The chain combines TRBV5-1 with TRBJ1-4, with 8 bases identical to TRBD1. The CDR3 sequence is 15 residues long. Germline loops: CDR1 SGHRS, CDR2 YFSETQ. The junction had 6 bases not matched to a gene; V was cut back by 5 bases and J by 3 bases. CDR3 nucleotide sequence: TGCGCCAGCAGACCCGGACAGGGACCTAATGAAAAACTGTTTTTT. Translation: CASRPGQGPNEKLFF.